This T cell receptor (beta chain) came from a study of blood T cell repertoires in COVID-19. The CDR3 is 15 residues long. CDR1 SGDLS and CDR2 YYNGEE come from the germline V gene. Trimming cost V 4 bases and J 4 bases; bases outside gene matches: 7. This table comes from immunoSEQ multiplex PCR, and its TCRdb copy is limited to in-frame clones, with some not included. Counted here are about 160,000 clones, approximately 90% occurring once; the ten biggest clones make up roughly 2.3%. The chain couples TRBV9 to TRBJ2-5; 10 nucleotides line up with TRBD2. Sequencing was carried out using peripheral blood. This clonotype was sampled from a man between 18 and 35 years old with acute or convalescent COVID-19. The CDR3 bases are TGTGCCAGCAGCCCCCGTCCTAGCGGGAGAGAGACCCAGTACTTC. It specifies CASSPRPSGRETQYF. Looking up the rest from reference TRBV9 and TRBJ2-5 gives the full variable domain: DSGVTQTPKHLITATGQRVTLRCSPRSGDLSVYWYQQSLDQGLQFLIQYYNGEERAKGNILERFSAQQFPDLHSELNLSSLELGDSALYFCASSPRPSGRETQYFGPGTRLLVL.